This T cell receptor beta chain was recorded in a study of T cells in Graves' hyperthyroidism and ophthalmopathy. The study's findings and limits: Median prediction lead before ophthalmopathy onset was about 6.7 months with the model. The blood repertoire included most of the expanded thyroid clonotypes above 0.001.

From RNA transcripts, TCR beta CDR3 regions were amplified. The HTBI primer set was used in a first-round RT-PCR of the TCR CDR3. TCRdb called the multiplex PCR reads again in MiXCR, with one record for every CDR3 protein. Of under 400,000 distinct CDR3 sequences listed, about 21% are singletons. Comments on this clonotype: Antigen unknown.

The CDR3 consists of 14 residues. Trimming cost V 4 bases and J 5 bases; bases outside gene matches: 3. Germline V gene lookup returns CDR1 LGHDT and CDR2 YNNKEL (reference sequence). It was considered stable Graves' hyperthyroidism when ophthalmopathy did not progress within 18 months. This TCR came from a woman between 50 and 59 years old with Graves' hyperthyroidism. The rearrangement uses TRBV3-1 and TRBJ2-5, with 11 bases aligning to TRBD2. Sequencing was carried out using blood. The CDR3 nucleotides read TGTGCCAGCAGCCCGACTAGCGGGGATGAGACCCAGTACTTC. Translation gives CASSPTSGDETQYF.